This TCR beta chain was sequenced in a study of cytotoxic CD8 clonotypes in ibrutinib-treated CLL. Looking at the study overall: Across the patients, roughly ten were relapsed/refractory, about 14 treatment-naive and 17 to 18 IGHV unmutated.

Germline V gene data show CDR1 as KGHSY and CDR2 as FQNENV. V was shortened by 0 bases and J by 1 base, with 6 bases between the two germline ends. This CDR3 comprises 14 residues. Measured with immunoSEQ multiplex PCR; TCRdb has only the in-frame clones, and not every one. The sample lists 110,000 to 150,000 clones; 91% were seen once. To note about this clone: Its antigen is unknown.

Broader study findings: Clonality rose at ibrutinib response, held steady in sustained remission, and fell toward baseline at progression. The study found baseline clonality above age-matched healthy donors, tracking circulating CD8+ T-cell counts.

This clonotype was obtained from a human donor with chronic lymphocytic leukemia. The gene calls are TRBV16 and TRBJ1-1; D not certain. The material sequenced was PBMCs, taken after 12 months of ibrutinib treatment. The CDR3 DNA reads TGTGCCAGCAGCCAATCGGCGTGGAACACTGAAGCTTTCTTT. Its protein product is CASSQSAWNTEAFF.